These 21 T cell receptor beta chains were all obtained from the same sample, sequenced in a study of T-cell memory formation after mild COVID-19. TCRdb reprocessed the 5' RACE reads via MiXCR and lists one record per CDR3 protein. The sample has about 160,000 distinct CDR3 sequences; roughly 31% are singletons. Material for sequencing was PBMCs or a T cell subset sorted from them (not recorded which). These receptors originate from an adult woman who had mild COVID-19 (a few samples of this study predate the infection). Cell type and time point are not known.

The chain is built from TRBV15 and TRBJ2-7; 12 bases match TRBD1. CDR1 and CDR2 (germline): LNHNV, YYDKDF (reference sequence). The junction had 12 bases not matched to a gene; V was cut back by 1 base and J by 5 bases. CDR3 length equals 18 residues. DNA of the CDR3: TGTGCCACCAGCAGAGTTAGTAATTACGGGACAGGGGGCCACGAGCAGTACTTC. Translated, it gives CATSRVSNYGTGGHEQYF.

This clonotype was seen only a few times. This chain links TRBV12-3 or TRBV12-4 with TRBJ1-1; D is unresolved. This CDR3 has 13 residues. V was clipped by 1 base and J by 4 bases, with 7 bases between them. The CDR3 DNA reads as TGTGCCAGCAGTTTAGAACGGTTCACTGAAGCTTTCTTT. Its translation: CASSLERFTEAFF.

The chain is built from TRBV10-3 and TRBJ2-7, with TRBD1 matching over 7 bases. The V segment lost 4 bases and the J segment 2 bases; nucleotides outside the gene matches: 11. This CDR3 is built from 16 residues. Germline V lookup: CDR1 ENHRY, CDR2 SYGVKD. CDR3 coding DNA: TGTGCCATCAGTGGGGGAAGACAGGGATTCACCTACGAGCAGTACTTC. Translation: CAISGGRQGFTYEQYF.

This clonotype was seen a few times. A junction boundary mismatches the germline segment, possibly from a read error. The chain combines TRBV15 with TRBJ2-4; D is uncertain. CDR1 LNHNV and CDR2 YYDKDF come from the germline V gene (reference sequence). The CDR3 covers 14 residues. The CDR3 sequence: CATSRGMGSGAPSF. The CDR3 bases are TGTGCCACCAGCAGAGGTATGGGGTCCGGAGCCCCTTCCTTC.

The V gene is TRBV14, the J gene TRBJ1-5; TRBD1 might be the D (5 bases). From germline, CDR1 is SGHDN and CDR2 FVKESK. The V gene lost 4 bases and the J gene lost 6 bases, with 10 bases spanning the gap. The CDR3 is made up of 13 amino acids. The CDR3: CASSRGEVQPQHF. The DNA for the CDR3 is TGTGCCAGCAGCCGGGGGGAGGTTCAGCCCCAGCATTTT.

V and J are TRBV30 and TRBJ1-1; 10 nucleotides line up with TRBD1. CDR3 length: 21 amino acids. Per the germline V gene, CDR1 is GTSNPN and CDR2 is SVGIG (reference sequence). The V gene end was trimmed by 2 bases and the J gene end by 1 base; junction bases not matched to a gene: 22. The CDR3 protein is CAWSRQGAYPDPSGPNTEAFF. CDR3 nucleotides: TGTGCCTGGAGTAGACAGGGGGCCTACCCCGACCCATCAGGGCCGAACACTGAAGCTTTCTTT.

This clonotype was seen a few times. The chain couples TRBV5-5 to TRBJ2-5, with D perhaps given as TRBD1 or TRBD2 (5 bases each). The V gene lost 5 bases and the J gene lost 1 base, with 15 bases spanning the gap. The CDR3 spans 15 residues. CDR1 and CDR2 (germline): SGHKS, YYEKEE (reference sequence). The CDR3 reads CASRSGMGPQETQYF. The CDR3 nucleotides read TGTGCCAGCAGGTCCGGAATGGGACCCCAAGAGACCCAGTACTTC.

This clonotype was found a few times. This chain links TRBV6-1 with TRBJ1-5; TRBD1 is a possible D gene (5 bases). CDR1 and CDR2 from the germline V gene are MNHNS and SASEGT. This CDR3 has 13 amino acids. Trimming shortened V by 6 bases and J by 7 bases, and 13 bases separated the two germline ends. This CDR3 is CASRILGDQPQHF. CDR3 bases: TGTGCCAGCAGAATACTAGGGGACCAGCCCCAGCATTTT.

This rearrangement joins TRBV6-1 to TRBJ1-1, with TRBD1 matching 7 bases. The germline V gene has CDR1 MNHNS and CDR2 SASEGT. V gave up 6 bases and J gave up 1 base; unmatched junction bases: 11. The CDR3 has 16 amino acids. The CDR3 DNA reads TGTGCCAGCAGAACCGCCCCCGGGACAGCGAACACTGAAGCTTTCTTT. Amino acid sequence: CASRTAPGTANTEAFF.

At least ten counts were recorded for this clonotype. The chain is built from TRBV29-1 and TRBJ2-7; perhaps TRBD1 as D (6 bases). In germline, CDR1 is SQVTM, CDR2 ANQGSEA. The CDR3 is 15 amino acids. Trimming took off 0 bases at V and 5 bases at J, with 17 bases between the two ends. CDR3 DNA: TGCAGCGTTGAAGAGGGTGGAGCAGGGGTAAACGAGCAGTACTTC. This encodes CSVEEGGAGVNEQYF.

This clonotype came up a few times. The rearrangement joins TRBV2 to TRBJ2-3, with D tentatively TRBD1 (5 bases). Trimming shortened V by 2 bases and J by 0 bases, and 6 bases separated the two germline ends. Per the germline V gene, CDR1 is SNHLY and CDR2 is FYNNEI. The CDR3 spans 14 residues. The CDR3 region has the DNA TGTGCCAGCAGTGAACACAGGAGCACAGATACGCAGTATTTT. Translation: CASSEHRSTDTQYF.

CDR3 nucleotides: TGTGCCAGCAGCAAAGGAATCAATGAGCAGTTCTTC. Its translation is CASSKGINEQFF. J is TRBJ2-1 and V is TRBV21-1. TRBV21-1 represents a pseudogene. CDR3 length: 12 amino acids.

V gene TRBV9 combines with J gene TRBJ2-3; 7 nucleotides line up with TRBD2. The CDR3 contains 16 residues. From germline, CDR1 is SGDLS and CDR2 YYNGEE. Germline trimming cut 3 bases from V and 2 bases from J; bases unmatched to any gene: 9. The CDR3 coding sequence is TGTGCCAGCAGCGCTACCCCAAGCGGGATCACAGATACGCAGTATTTT. This translates into CASSATPSGITDTQYF.

The rearrangement links TRBV5-1 to TRBJ2-3; TRBD1 matches 9 bases. V trimming: 4 bases; J trimming: 6 bases; junction bases outside the gene matches: 3. The CDR3 spans 13 residues. Germline lookup yields CDR1 SGHRS and CDR2 YFSETQ. This CDR3 is CASSRDRDDTQYF. CDR3 nucleotide sequence: TGCGCCAGCAGCAGGGACAGGGACGATACGCAGTATTTT.

This clonotype was found a few times. The rearrangement joins TRBV7-9 to TRBJ1-2; D gene unclear. CDR1 is SEHNR, CDR2 FQNEAQ, per germline (reference sequence). This CDR3 spans 15 amino acids. Between the trimmed V and J ends, which lost 0 bases and 6 bases, there was a span of 14 bases. This CDR3 reads CASSLAVPHRNGYTF. The CDR3 nucleotides read TGTGCCAGCAGCTTAGCGGTTCCGCACCGAAATGGCTACACCTTC.

In this sample, this clonotype turned up many times. CDR3 sequence (DNA): TGTGCCAGCAGTCGGACTAGCGGGAGCCTCGGCACAGATACGCAGTATTTT. It specifies CASSRTSGSLGTDTQYF. This chain connects TRBV6-5 to TRBJ2-3, with 13 bases that match TRBD2. The V gene's germline CDR1 is MNHEY and CDR2 SVGAGI. V shed 5 bases and J 1 base; nucleotides not matched to a gene: 6. The CDR3 extends over 17 amino acids.

The chain has TRBV7-7 and TRBJ2-5; tentative D call: TRBD1 (7 bases). Germline CDR1 is SSHAT and CDR2 is FNYEAQ (reference sequence). V lost 4 bases, J lost 2 bases, and 14 bases lay in between. The length of the CDR3 is 15 residues. This CDR3 is CASSSGRTGQETQYF. CDR3 nucleotide sequence: TGTGCCAGCAGCTCAGGGAGGACAGGTCAAGAGACCCAGTACTTC.

The chain uses TRBV27 and TRBJ2-2; 9 nucleotides agree with TRBD1. J was trimmed by 5 bases and V by 6 bases; bases with no gene match: 16. The CDR3 has 18 residues. Germline loops: CDR1 MNHEY, CDR2 SMNVEV (reference sequence). In DNA form, the CDR3 reads TGTGCCAGCAGGCCGGGACAGGGTGGAGTCGGGCGGACCGGGGAGCTGTTTTTT. This sequence encodes CASRPGQGGVGRTGELFF.

The sample holds a few counts of this clonotype. This rearrangement joins TRBV7-9 to TRBJ1-1; 8 bases agree with TRBD1. Trimming took 5 bases from V and 3 from J; bases not matched to a gene: 2. The CDR3 has 13 amino acids. CDR1 and CDR2 from the germline V gene are SEHNR and FQNEAQ (reference sequence). Here the CDR3 DNA reads TGTGCCAGCAGCAAGACAGGGGACACTGAAGCTTTCTTT. Translation gives CASSKTGDTEAFF. Complete variable domain (other parts from reference TRBV7-9 and TRBJ1-1): DTGVSQNPRHKITKRGQNVTFRCDPISEHNRLYWYRQTLGQGPEFLTYFQNEAQLEKSRLLSDRFSAERPKGSFSTLEIQRTEQGDSAMYLCASSKTGDTEAFFGQGTRLTVV.

The sample holds a few counts of this clonotype. The CDR3 reads CASTSGAGLLNEQFF. In nucleotides, the CDR3 is TGTGCCAGCACCTCGGGAGCGGGACTTCTGAATGAGCAGTTCTTC. The chain uses TRBV7-2 and TRBJ2-1; 7 bases are shared with TRBD2. The junction had 13 bases not matched to a gene; V was cut back by 7 bases and J by 7 bases. CDR1 SGHTA and CDR2 FQGNSA come from the germline V gene. The CDR3 totals 15 residues.

V is TRBV4-2 and J is TRBJ2-1; D is unresolved. The V and J ends lost 4 bases and 2 bases respectively, with 9 bases between them. The CDR3 loop spans 14 amino acids. From germline, CDR1 is LGHNA and CDR2 YNFKEQ. Written as DNA, the CDR3 is TGTGCCAGCAGCCGGGCGGATACCTACAATGAGCAGTTCTTC. Protein product: CASSRADTYNEQFF.